The source of this T cell receptor (beta chain) is a study of T cell repertoires in cytomegalovirus infection. Across the whole study: Shared public TCR beta signatures pointed to both CMV infection and a matching HLA type.

Study observations and caveats: Clonotype analysis showed dominance of the ex vivo response by HLA-C-restricted CMV-specific TCR beta clonotypes. Accumulated public TCR beta family frequency recognized individuals carrying CMV together with the relevant HLA.

This clonotype was recorded only once. Its antigen is as yet unknown. TCRdb independently ran MiXCR on the reads; one entry per CDR3 protein. The table lists around 530,000 distinct CDR3 sequences, around a quarter of them singletons. The receptor's source is a human donor in good health (CMV status not recorded). Some clones in this sample may be carry-over from other donors' samples. What was sequenced was PBMCs.

CDR3 region: CAWSVRGQGGGYTF. The CDR3, as DNA: TGTGCCTGGAGTGTACGAGGACAGGGAGGTGGCTACACCTTC. V usage is TRBV30 and J usage is TRBJ1-2; 8 bases are shared with TRBD1. CDR1 GTSNPN and CDR2 SVGIG come from the germline V gene (reference sequence). The V segment lost 0 bases and the J segment 7 bases; nucleotides outside the gene matches: 7. The CDR3 length is 14 residues.